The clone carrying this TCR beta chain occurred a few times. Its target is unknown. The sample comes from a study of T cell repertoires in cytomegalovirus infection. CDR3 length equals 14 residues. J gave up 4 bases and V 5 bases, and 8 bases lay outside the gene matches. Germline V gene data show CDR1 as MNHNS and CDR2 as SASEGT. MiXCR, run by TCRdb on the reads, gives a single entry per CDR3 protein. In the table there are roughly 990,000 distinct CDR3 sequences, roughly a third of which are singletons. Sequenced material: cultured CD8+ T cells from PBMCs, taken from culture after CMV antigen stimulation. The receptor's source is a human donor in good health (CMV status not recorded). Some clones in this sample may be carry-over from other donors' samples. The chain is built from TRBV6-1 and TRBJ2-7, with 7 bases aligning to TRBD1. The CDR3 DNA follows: TGTGCCAGCAGTCCTTCGACAGGGCGTTACGAGCAGTACTTC. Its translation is CASSPSTGRYEQYF.